This T cell receptor beta chain came from a study of identical twins. Regarding the study as a whole: The study found excess low generation probability among twin-shared out-of-frame alpha sequences.

The CDR3 totals 17 residues. This clonotype was seen more than once but under ten times. What it binds is not known. There were only healthy Caucasians among the donors. A single record per CDR3 protein comes from TCRdb applying MiXCR to the 5' RACE reads. In the table there are about 890,000 distinct CDR3 sequences, 12% of which are singletons. This sample was also put to use in a study of yellow fever vaccine responses in identical twins.

The TCR was taken from a woman between 18 and 29 years old in good health. The sample was PBMCs. This sequence joins TRBV12-3 or TRBV12-4 and TRBJ1-2; 7 bases match TRBD1. The CDR3 sequence: CTCSYYNLTGQNYGYTF. The DNA of the CDR3 is TGTACCTGCAGCTACTACAACCTGACAGGGCAGAACTATGGCTACACCTTC.